The 27 T cell receptor beta chains below were found in one sample sequenced in a study of T cells in tuberculosis. Some clones are missing from TCRdb's copy, which holds only in-frame ones; the method was immunoSEQ multiplex PCR. The table includes 30,000 to 35,000 clones, about 97% detected once. The material sequenced was PBMCs. The receptors shown here come from a donor aged 10-29 years with latent tuberculosis or without tuberculosis infection.

The gene calls are TRBV25-1 and TRBJ2-7; a weak D match, TRBD2 (6 bases). The CDR3 contains 14 residues. V was trimmed by 4 bases and J by 5 bases, leaving 15 bases between them. From germline, CDR1 is MGHDK and CDR2 SYGVNS. The CDR3 loop reads CASSAHGGGNEQYF. CDR3 nucleotides: TGTGCCAGCAGTGCCCACGGGGGAGGAAACGAGCAGTACTTC.

The chain employs TRBV2 and TRBJ1-2, with D perhaps matching TRBD1 (5 bases). The CDR3 loop spans 13 amino acids. V lost 8 bases and J lost 6, with 16 bases in between. Germline loops: CDR1 SNHLY, CDR2 FYNNEI. The CDR3 DNA follows: TGTGCCAGCCCGGGGACTGCCGCTGATGGCTACACCTTC. This translates into CASPGTAADGYTF. Full variable domain (missing parts from reference TRBV2 and TRBJ1-2): EPEVTQTPSHQVTQMGQEVILRCVPISNHLYFYWYRQILGQKVEFLVSFYNNEISEKSEIFDDQFSVERPDGSNFTLKIRSTKLEDSAMYFCASPGTAADGYTFGSGTRLTVV.

This clone was recorded only once. The rearrangement links TRBV5-1 to TRBJ2-5; 9 bases are a match to TRBD1. Looked up from germline, CDR1 is SGHRS and CDR2 is YFSETQ. The J segment lost 2 bases and the V segment lost 4 bases, leaving 6 bases of the junction unmatched. This CDR3 spans 15 amino acids. CDR3 nucleotides: TGCGCCAGCAGCACGGACAGGGGAGAACAAGAGACCCAGTACTTC. This gives the protein CASSTDRGEQETQYF.

The V call is TRBV7-2, the J call TRBJ2-7, with a weak D call TRBD2 (5 bases). Trimming removed 3 bases from V and 0 bases from J, with 6 bases in between. The CDR3 has 13 residues. The V gene's germline CDR1 is SGHTA and CDR2 FQGNSA. CDR3 DNA: TGTGCCAGCAGCTTCCGGGACTCCTACGAGCAGTACTTC. This codes for CASSFRDSYEQYF.

The V gene is TRBV7-2, the J gene TRBJ1-5; D is undetermined. Germline CDR1 is SGHTA and CDR2 is FQGNSA. V lost 4 bases to trimming and J lost 9 bases, with 13 bases between them. The CDR3 spans 13 residues. The CDR3 DNA follows: TGTGCCAGCAGCTCCCATGAGAGGCGGCCCCAGCATTTT. Protein sequence: CASSSHERRPQHF.

The J gene is TRBJ1-1, the V gene TRBV5-1; 10 nucleotides agree with TRBD1. Unmatched junction bases numbered 9, after V lost 0 bases and J lost 10 bases. Germline loops: CDR1 SGHRS, CDR2 YFSETQ. This CDR3 has 15 residues. The CDR3 is CASSLEGQGTGGAFF. The CDR3 coding sequence is TGCGCCAGCAGCTTGGAGGGACAGGGGACGGGTGGAGCTTTCTTT. Combining the CDR3 with reference TRBV5-1 and TRBJ1-1 gives the whole variable domain KAGVTQTPRYLIKTRGQQVTLSCSPISGHRSVSWYQQTPGQGLQFLFEYFSETQRNKGNFPGRFSGRQFSNSRSEMNVSTLELGDSALYLCASSLEGQGTGGAFFGQGTRLTVV.

The chain links TRBV5-1 to TRBJ2-7; tentative D call: TRBD2 (5 bases). From germline, CDR1 is SGHRS and CDR2 YFSETQ. The CDR3 loop spans 15 amino acids. Deletions cut 4 bases from V and 1 base from J, with 15 bases between. For the CDR3, the DNA is TGCGCCAGCAGCCGGCCAGGTGGAGGATCCTACGAGCAGTACTTC. It codes for CASSRPGGGSYEQYF.

The chain combines TRBV5-1 with TRBJ1-1; D call uncertain. There are 15 residues in the CDR3. The germline CDR1 and CDR2 sequences are SGHRS and YFSETQ. V was trimmed by 0 bases and J by 4 bases, leaving 13 bases between them. In DNA, the CDR3 is TGCGCCAGCAGCTTGGTCCTGGGCGGGGTCACTGAAGCTTTCTTT. Translating gives CASSLVLGGVTEAFF.

The CDR3 loop reads CASSQGARQGRNTGELFF. CDR3 DNA: TGCGCCAGCAGCCAAGGCGCTAGACAGGGGCGGAACACCGGGGAGCTGTTTTTT. V and J are TRBV4-1 and TRBJ2-2; 8 positions agree with TRBD1. The CDR3 sequence is 18 residues long. The trim removed 1 base at V and 1 base at J, leaving 8 bases unmatched. Germline CDR1 MGHRA, CDR2 YSYEKL.

The chain employs TRBV28 and TRBJ2-7; TRBD2 matches at 10 bases. V gave up 11 bases and J gave up 2 bases; unmatched junction bases: 9. Germline-derived CDR1 and CDR2 are MDHEN and SYDVKM. CDR3 length equals 14 residues. The CDR3 protein is CAGVSGRSTYEQYF. CDR3 nucleotide sequence: TGTGCCGGAGTTAGCGGGAGGTCGACCTACGAGCAGTACTTC.

The rearrangement joins TRBV29-1 to TRBJ2-3; 7 nucleotides align to TRBD1. Germline V gene lookup returns CDR1 SQVTM and CDR2 ANQGSEA. This CDR3 is built from 14 residues. V shed 4 bases and J 4 bases; nucleotides not matched to a gene: 8. The CDR3: CSVVSGGIADTQYF. The DNA for the CDR3 is TGCAGCGTTGTGTCAGGGGGAATCGCAGATACGCAGTATTTT.

This chain connects TRBV29-1 to TRBJ2-1, with 12 bases that match TRBD2. V shed 5 bases and J 8 bases; nucleotides not matched to a gene: 10. This CDR3 is 15 amino acids long. Germline CDR1 is SQVTM and CDR2 is ANQGSEA. This CDR3 reads CSVTLLAGGIDEQFF. CDR3 sequence (DNA): TGCAGCGTTACTCTTCTAGCGGGAGGGATCGATGAGCAGTTCTTC.

This chain links TRBV5-1 with TRBJ1-5, with a tentative D call TRBD1 (5 bases). The CDR3 has 14 residues. Trimming took off 0 bases at V and 3 bases at J, with 7 bases between the two ends. In germline, CDR1 is SGHRS, CDR2 YFSETQ. CDR3 bases: TGCGCCAGCAGCTTGGGGGGCCACAATCAGCCCCAGCATTTT. This codes for CASSLGGHNQPQHF.

The chain recombines TRBV4-1 with TRBJ2-7; 13 nucleotides align to TRBD2. Germline CDR1 and CDR2: MGHRA and YSYEKL. V was pared by 1 base and J by 5 bases, with 5 bases of the junction left unmatched. The CDR3 is made up of 16 amino acids. The CDR3, as DNA: TGCGCCAGCAGCCAAGTCGTACTAGCGGGAGGGAACGAGCAGTACTTC. Protein sequence: CASSQVVLAGGNEQYF.

V gene TRBV27 combines with J gene TRBJ1-5; TRBD1 matches 10 bases. The V and J ends lost 5 bases and 8 bases, in that order; junction bases with no gene match: 9. Germline V CDR1 and CDR2: MNHEY, SMNVEV (reference sequence). The CDR3 runs to 15 residues. CDR3 sequence reads: CASSPGQGWEEPQHF. In DNA, the CDR3 is TGTGCCAGCAGTCCGGGACAGGGGTGGGAAGAGCCCCAGCATTTT.

The chain has TRBV5-6 and TRBJ1-1; D is unresolved. V was clipped by 5 bases and J by 4 bases, with 9 bases between them. CDR3 length: 12 amino acids. Looked up from germline, CDR1 is SGHDT and CDR2 is YYEEEE. CDR3 sequence reads: CASSRVFTEAFF. The CDR3 DNA sequence: TGTGCCAGCAGTCGTGTTTTCACTGAAGCTTTCTTT.

J is TRBJ1-2 and V is TRBV6-4; 12 bases are shared with TRBD1. This CDR3 has 15 residues. V shed 4 bases and J 9 bases; nucleotides not matched to a gene: 9. CDR1 and CDR2 from the germline V gene are MRHNA and SNTAGT. The CDR3 spells CASSVRDRGRESYTF. CDR3 DNA sequence: TGTGCCAGCAGTGTCCGGGACAGGGGGCGCGAAAGCTACACCTTC.

The gene calls are TRBV30 and TRBJ1-5; the match to TRBD1 covers 8 bases. Germline V gives CDR1 GTSNPN, CDR2 SVGIG (reference sequence). The CDR3 contains 15 residues. V trimming: 3 bases; J trimming: 7 bases; junction bases outside the gene matches: 11. Written as DNA, the CDR3 is TGTGCCTGGAGAACGGCGGACAGGGCGAGCCAGCCCCAGCATTTT. Amino acid sequence: CAWRTADRASQPQHF.

This clone is a singleton in its sample. The chain links TRBV5-1 to TRBJ2-7, with TRBD2 as a possible D gene (5 bases). Germline-derived CDR1 and CDR2 are SGHRS and YFSETQ. CDR3 size: 14 residues. The V end lost 4 bases, the J end lost 2 bases, and 13 bases lay between the germline ends. The DNA of the CDR3 is TGCGCCAGCAGCCGGATGGACGGGGCCTACGAGCAGTACTTC. Translating it yields CASSRMDGAYEQYF.

This chain links TRBV4-1 with TRBJ1-2; 7 bases fit TRBD1. The germline V gene encodes CDR1 MGHRA and CDR2 YSYEKL. Unmatched junction bases numbered 14, after V lost 1 base and J lost 6 bases. There are 17 residues in the CDR3. CDR3 sequence (DNA): TGCGCCAGCAGCCAAGGGCTCTTGACAGGGAGTATCGATGGCTACACCTTC. Translating it yields CASSQGLLTGSIDGYTF.

The J gene is TRBJ2-7, the V gene TRBV6-6; 8 positions agree with TRBD1. The CDR3 covers 15 residues. Trimming removed 1 base from V and 1 base from J; junction bases left unmatched: 3. CDR1 is MNHNY, CDR2 SVGAGI, per germline (reference sequence). CDR3 sequence: CASSYYRTGSYEQYF. CDR3 nucleotides: TGTGCCAGCAGTTACTATAGGACAGGGTCCTACGAGCAGTACTTC.

The chain joins TRBV6-1 to TRBJ1-1; D uncertain. Germline V gene data show CDR1 as MNHNS and CDR2 as SASEGT. Trimming pared 2 bases from V and 4 bases from J, leaving 14 bases between. The CDR3 runs 15 residues. The CDR3 region has the DNA TGTGCCAGCAGTGAATTGGGAGGGAGAGGCACTGAAGCTTTCTTT. Protein sequence: CASSELGGRGTEAFF.

This chain connects TRBV28 to TRBJ1-2; 7 nucleotides agree with TRBD1. The CDR3 consists of 15 residues. The trim removed 5 bases at V and 0 bases at J, leaving 6 bases unmatched. CDR1 and CDR2 from the germline V gene are MDHEN and SYDVKM. CDR3 in amino acids: CASSPQGRANYGYTF. In nucleotides, the CDR3 is TGTGCCAGCAGTCCACAGGGGCGAGCTAACTATGGCTACACCTTC.

This rearrangement joins TRBV30 to TRBJ1-2; D not certain. The length of the CDR3 is 12 residues. CDR1 and CDR2 (germline): GTSNPN, SVGIG (reference sequence). Trimming pared 4 bases from V and 6 bases from J, leaving 12 bases between. CDR3 bases: TGTGCCTGGACCGTTGTCCGGGATGGCTACACCTTC. The encoded protein is CAWTVVRDGYTF.

The CDR3 bases are TGTGCCAGCTCACCAGGACAGACCACTGAAGCTTTCTTT. It yields the protein CASSPGQTTEAFF. The V call is TRBV18, the J call TRBJ1-1; weak D call: TRBD1 (6 bases). V lost 2 bases to trimming and J lost 4 bases, with 8 bases between them. This CDR3 contains 13 residues. CDR1 and CDR2 (germline): KGHSH, LQKENI.

This rearrangement joins TRBV25-1 to TRBJ2-1; tentative D call: TRBD1 (6 bases). CDR3 length: 18 residues. Germline values: CDR1 MGHDK, CDR2 SYGVNS. Trimming cost V 4 bases and J 0 bases, with 19 bases left between them. The DNA for the CDR3 is TGTGCCAGCAGTGGATCTTACAGGGCCCTGAGCTCCTACAATGAGCAGTTCTTC. It yields the protein CASSGSYRALSSYNEQFF.

The chain employs TRBV6-1 and TRBJ1-4; D is perhaps TRBD1 (6 bases). This CDR3 comprises 14 residues. Germline lookup yields CDR1 MNHNS and CDR2 SASEGT. V was shortened by 5 bases and J by 3 bases, with 10 bases between the two germline ends. Written as DNA, the CDR3 is TGTGCCAGCAGTCTACAGGGAGCTAATGAAAAACTGTTTTTT. This translates into CASSLQGANEKLFF.